The clone carrying this T cell receptor beta chain has just a few counts. Its target is unknown. TRB was amplified from around 230-520 ng of blood genomic DNA. Multiplex PCR with BIOMED2 TRB-A/B primer pools amplified TRB rearrangements. TCRdb reanalysed the multiplex PCR reads using MiXCR and keeps one entry per CDR3 protein. The profile covers roughly 3,800 distinct CDR3 sequences, with under 30% appearing a single time and roughly 21% taken by the ten largest. This record belongs to a study of T and B cells in COVID-19 patients. Study-wide background: Recovered patients mostly had mild to moderate COVID-19 managed as outpatients. Whole-study findings and limits: Patients with COVID-19 reportedly showed strongly skewed T cell receptor beta variable and joining gene usage. Clonality of TRB repertoires was high in active COVID-19; recovery brought above-healthy diversity and richness.

This CDR3 spans 14 amino acids. Germline CDR1 is DFQATT and CDR2 is SNEGSKA (reference sequence). The V segment lost 6 bases and the J segment 2 bases; nucleotides outside the gene matches: 8. Sequenced: blood. The V call is TRBV20-1, the J call TRBJ2-7, with TRBD2 identical over 9 bases. The source is a human donor with active COVID-19. The CDR3 loop is CSAPSGLATYEQYF. CDR3 nucleotides: TGCAGTGCCCCAAGTGGACTAGCGACCTACGAGCAGTACTTC.